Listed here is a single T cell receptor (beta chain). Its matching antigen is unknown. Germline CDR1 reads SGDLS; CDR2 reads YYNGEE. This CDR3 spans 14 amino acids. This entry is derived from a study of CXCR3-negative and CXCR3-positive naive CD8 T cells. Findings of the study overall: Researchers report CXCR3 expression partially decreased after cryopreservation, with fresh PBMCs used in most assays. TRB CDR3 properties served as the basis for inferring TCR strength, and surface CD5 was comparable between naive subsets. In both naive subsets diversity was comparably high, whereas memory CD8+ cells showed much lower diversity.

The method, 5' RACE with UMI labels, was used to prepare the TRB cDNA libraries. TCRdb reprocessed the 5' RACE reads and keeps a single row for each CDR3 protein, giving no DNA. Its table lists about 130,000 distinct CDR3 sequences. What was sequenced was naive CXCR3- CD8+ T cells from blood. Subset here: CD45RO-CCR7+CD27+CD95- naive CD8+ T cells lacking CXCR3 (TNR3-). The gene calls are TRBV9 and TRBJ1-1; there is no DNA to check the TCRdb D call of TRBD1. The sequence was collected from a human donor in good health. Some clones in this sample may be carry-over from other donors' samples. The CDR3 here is CASSVGQGAGGAFF.